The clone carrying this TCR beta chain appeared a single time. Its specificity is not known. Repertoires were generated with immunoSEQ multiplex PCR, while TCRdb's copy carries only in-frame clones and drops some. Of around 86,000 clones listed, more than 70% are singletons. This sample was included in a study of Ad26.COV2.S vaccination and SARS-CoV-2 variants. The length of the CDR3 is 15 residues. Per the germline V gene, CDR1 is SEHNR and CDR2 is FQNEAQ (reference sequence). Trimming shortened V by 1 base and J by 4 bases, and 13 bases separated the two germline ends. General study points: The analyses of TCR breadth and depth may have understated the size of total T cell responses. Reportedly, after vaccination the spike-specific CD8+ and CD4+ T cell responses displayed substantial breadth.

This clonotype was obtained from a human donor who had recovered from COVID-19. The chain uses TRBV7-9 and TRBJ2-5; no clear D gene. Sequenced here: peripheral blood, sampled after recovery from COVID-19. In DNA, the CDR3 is TGTGCCAGCAGCTTAGAAGGTCCTGTGGGAGAGACCCAGTACTTC. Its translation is CASSLEGPVGETQYF.